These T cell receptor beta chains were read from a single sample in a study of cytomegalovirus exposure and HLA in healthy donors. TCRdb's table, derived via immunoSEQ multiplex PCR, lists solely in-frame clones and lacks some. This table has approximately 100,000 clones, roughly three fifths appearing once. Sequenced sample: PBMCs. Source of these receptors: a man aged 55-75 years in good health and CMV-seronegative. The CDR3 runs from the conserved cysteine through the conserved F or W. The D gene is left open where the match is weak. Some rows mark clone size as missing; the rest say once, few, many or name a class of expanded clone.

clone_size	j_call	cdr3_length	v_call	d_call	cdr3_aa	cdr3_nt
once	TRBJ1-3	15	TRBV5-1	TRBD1	CASSWDSHSGNTIYF	TGCGCCAGCAGCTGGGACAGCCACTCTGGAAACACCATATATTTT
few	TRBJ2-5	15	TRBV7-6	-	CASSLDGEVQETQYF	TGTGCCAGCAGCTTAGACGGGGAGGTTCAAGAGACCCAGTACTTC
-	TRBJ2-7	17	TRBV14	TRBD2	CASSQIRGGASPTEQYF	TGTGCCAGCAGCCAAATACGGGGGGGCGCGTCCCCTACGGAGCAGTACTTC
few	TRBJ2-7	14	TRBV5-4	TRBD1	CASSTRTGPYEQYF	TGTGCCAGCAGCACTCGGACAGGGCCCTACGAGCAGTACTTC
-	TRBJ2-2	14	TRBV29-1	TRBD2	CSVRSSGGTGELFF	TGCAGCGTCCGGAGTTCGGGGGGCACCGGGGAGCTGTTTTTT
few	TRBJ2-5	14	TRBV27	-	CATKVAGYQETQYF	TGTGCCACCAAGGTGGCGGGGTACCAAGAGACCCAGTACTTC
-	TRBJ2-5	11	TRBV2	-	CASSEEETQYF	TGTGCCAGCAGTGAGGAGGAGACCCAGTACTTC
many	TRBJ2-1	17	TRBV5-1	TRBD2	CASSGGRTSSGRDEQFF	TGCGCCAGCAGCGGGGGTCGGACTAGCTCAGGTAGGGACGAGCAGTTCTTC
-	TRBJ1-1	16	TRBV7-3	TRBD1	CASSLTDRGSNTEAFF	TGTGCCAGCAGCTTAACCGACAGGGGATCGAACACTGAAGCTTTCTTT
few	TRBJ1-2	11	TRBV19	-	CASAQGYGYTF	TGTGCCAGTGCACAGGGATATGGCTACACCTTC
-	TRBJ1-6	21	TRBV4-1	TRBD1	CASSQLGQGPPRWAYNSPLHF	TGCGCCAGCAGCCAACTCGGACAGGGGCCGCCCAGGTGGGCCTATAATTCACCCCTCCACTTT
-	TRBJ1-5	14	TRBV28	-	CASSFVKRRNPQHF	TGTGCCAGCAGTTTCGTAAAACGGAGAAACCCCCAGCATTTT
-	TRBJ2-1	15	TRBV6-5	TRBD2	CASSPGTSEGNEQFF	TGTGCCAGCAGCCCCGGGACTAGCGAAGGAAATGAGCAGTTCTTC
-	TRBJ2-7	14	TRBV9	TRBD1	CASSYGTGLVEQYF	TGTGCCAGCAGCTACGGGACAGGGCTGGTCGAGCAGTACTTC
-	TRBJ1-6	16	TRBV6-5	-	CASSYRNRIYNSPLHF	TGTGCCAGCAGTTACCGAAACAGAATTTATAATTCACCCCTCCACTTT
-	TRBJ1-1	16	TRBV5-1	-	CASSLVRTAVNTEAFF	TGCGCCAGCAGCTTGGTAAGGACAGCGGTGAACACTGAAGCTTTCTTT
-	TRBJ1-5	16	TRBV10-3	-	CAISESWGLNNQPQHF	TGTGCCATCAGTGAGTCTTGGGGACTGAACAATCAGCCCCAGCATTTT